This T cell receptor (beta chain) was obtained from a study of spatial heterogeneity in lung cancer. The overall study: Donors were some 72 untreated early-stage non-small cell lung cancer patients. Sequenced were any available follow-up PBMC samples, which had been obtained a median of around 2 years after resection.

As to time point: blood at routine non-recurrence follow-up after resection. Single TCR cDNA molecules each had their own unique molecular identifier. TCRdb re-derived calls from the 5' RACE reads in MiXCR, one entry per CDR3 protein. The sample lists some 46,000 distinct CDR3 sequences, approximately 12% occurring once. The CDR3 has 13 residues. V was shortened by 4 bases and J by 14 bases, with 17 bases between the two germline ends. The germline CDR1 and CDR2 sequences are KGHDR and SFDVKD. There are a few counts of this clonotype. The receptor comes from a male donor with early-stage non-small cell lung cancer. The V call is TRBV24-1, the J call TRBJ2-1; D may correspond to TRBD1 or TRBD2 (5 bases each). The sample in question was PBMCs, obtained at follow-up. The CDR3 spells CATSDSGTPEKFF. Here the CDR3 DNA reads TGTGCCACCAGTGACTCCGGGACCCCAGAGAAGTTCTTC.